A selection of T cell receptor beta chains follows, all from one sample in a study of T-cell reconstitution after alpha-beta-depleted transplantation in children. Using its own MiXCR run on the PCR reads, TCRdb lists one record per CDR3 protein. The table records approximately 240,000 distinct CDR3 sequences, roughly 10% of them present only once. This sample comprised PBMCs, obtained before TCRalphabeta/CD19-depleted stem cell transplant. The receptors shown here come from a child in the first two years of life with acute myeloid leukemia, due to receive a stem cell transplant. Both conserved end residues are part of each CDR3. A D gene is named only where the DNA matches it firmly. Clone size is given for some rows only: seen once, a few or many times, or a class if the clone is expanded.

D: NA; size: NA; V: TRBV6-5; J: TRBJ1-5; CDR3: CASSYSAVTNQPQHF; DNA: TGTGCCAGCAGTTACTCGGCGGTCACCAATCAGCCCCAGCATTTT
D: NA; size: NA; V: TRBV7-9; J: TRBJ2-3; CDR3: CASSSLDRGDTQYF; DNA: TGTGCCAGCAGCTCCTTGGACAGAGGAGATACGCAGTATTTT
D: NA; size: many; V: TRBV28; J: TRBJ2-1; CDR3: CASSSAFLGDRNNEQFF; DNA: TGTGCCAGCAGTTCAGCATTTCTAGGGGACCGGAACAATGAGCAGTTCTTC
D: TRBD2; size: many; V: TRBV11-2; J: TRBJ2-1; CDR3: CASSPRLAGVYNEQFF; DNA: TGTGCCAGCAGCCCGAGACTAGCGGGAGTATACAATGAGCAGTTCTTC
D: NA; size: few; V: TRBV4-1; J: TRBJ1-4; CDR3: CASSQDRGTANEKLFF; DNA: TGCGCCAGCAGCCAAGATCGGGGGACGGCTAATGAAAAACTGTTTTTT
D: NA; size: NA; V: TRBV6-1; J: TRBJ2-1; CDR3: CASSRTGQGNEQFF; DNA: TGTGCCAGCAGTAGGACGGGGCAGGGAAATGAGCAGTTCTTC
D: TRBD2; size: once; V: TRBV7-6; J: TRBJ2-1; CDR3: CASSSQAGGRYNEQFF; DNA: TGTGCCAGCAGCTCTCAAGCGGGAGGGCGGTACAATGAGCAGTTCTTC
D: NA; size: many; V: TRBV20-1; J: TRBJ1-6; CDR3: CSAQTGLGNSPLHF; DNA: TGCAGTGCTCAAACCGGTCTAGGGAATTCACCCCTCCACTTT
D: NA; size: many; V: TRBV5-1; J: TRBJ2-1; CDR3: CASSLLVREDEQFF; DNA: TGCGCCAGCAGCTTATTAGTTAGGGAGGATGAGCAGTTCTTC
D: NA; size: many; V: TRBV6-5; J: TRBJ1-1; CDR3: CASSYRGETEAFF; DNA: TGTGCCAGCAGTTACAGGGGAGAGACTGAAGCTTTCTTT
D: NA; size: many; V: TRBV5-1; J: TRBJ1-2; CDR3: CASSLQRGRDPVYGYTF; DNA: TGCGCCAGCAGCCTTCAGAGGGGGAGGGATCCCGTCTATGGCTACACCTTC
D: NA; size: NA; V: TRBV7-7; J: TRBJ1-1; CDR3: CASGANLNTEAFF; DNA: TGTGCCAGCGGCGCCAATTTGAACACTGAAGCTTTCTTT
D: NA; size: many; V: TRBV24-1; J: TRBJ1-6; CDR3: CATSLGDSPLHF; DNA: TGTGCCACCAGTTTGGGAGATTCACCCCTCCACTTT